The clone carrying this T cell receptor beta chain was observed a few times. Its antigen is still unknown. The data were obtained in a study of molecular identifiers for immune sequencing clone quantification. Study-wide results and caveats: Jurkat TCR RNA from one cell was spiked into approximately 1 million naive cells, and it was reportedly detectable there.

Germline V gene sequence: CDR1 MNHNY, CDR2 SVGAGI (reference sequence). This CDR3 is built from 13 residues. V lost 6 bases, J lost 5 bases, and 11 bases lay in between. TCRdb used MiXCR to reprocess the PCR reads, holding one entry per CDR3 protein. The table includes hundreds of thousands of distinct CDR3 sequences, less than 30% detected once. The sequenced material came from naive CD8+ T cells from blood, with Jurkat cell RNA spiked in. The subset here: FACS-sorted CD8+CD4-CCR7+CD45RA+ naive T cells. The chain recombines TRBV6-6 with TRBJ1-5, with D maybe TRBD1 (5 bases). The TCR comes from a human donor in good health. Some libraries in this study had Jurkat cell RNA spiked in. CDR3 sequence reads: CASSRRVDQPQHF. As DNA, the CDR3 is TGTGCCAGCAGCCGCAGGGTCGATCAGCCCCAGCATTTT.